What follows are 17 T cell receptor beta chains derived from one specimen sequenced in a study of identical twins. TCRdb re-analysed the 5' RACE reads in MiXCR, keeping a single row per CDR3 protein. The profile shows over 500,000 distinct CDR3 sequences, around 20% of them singletons. In addition, the sample was reused for a study of T cells expressing NK-cell markers.

Material: CD4+ T cells sorted from blood. Source of these receptors: a young woman in good health.

The gene calls are TRBV3-1 and TRBJ2-5, with D perhaps being TRBD1 or TRBD2 (5 bases each). Germline V gives CDR1 LGHDT, CDR2 YNNKEL (reference sequence). The ends were cut back, 4 bases at V and 5 bases at J, with 26 bases in the middle. This CDR3 region has 18 residues. CDR3 DNA: TGTGCCAGCAGCCTCAGGACATCTGGGACCCTTAGGCGCGAGACCCAGTACTTC. This sequence encodes CASSLRTSGTLRRETQYF.

This clonotype was seen many times. The limits of the CDR3 on the DNA are not certain, so only TCRdb's listed CDR3 is given. The chain recombines TRBV29-1 with TRBJ2-2. Germline CDR1 is SQVTM and CDR2 is ANQGSEA. Ends included, the CDR3 has 11 residues. The CDR3 protein is CSVLRAGELFF.

This clonotype was picked up a small number of times. The chain is built from TRBV6-1 and TRBJ2-3, with 7 positions matching TRBD1. The V segment lost 5 bases and the J segment 5 bases; nucleotides outside the gene matches: 4. The CDR3 length is 13 residues. Germline CDR1 MNHNS, CDR2 SASEGT. The CDR3: CASSPRTGDTQYF. CDR3 DNA sequence: TGTGCCAGCAGTCCCCGGACAGGAGATACGCAGTATTTT.

V is TRBV27 and J is TRBJ1-2; tentatively, D is TRBD1 (6 bases). This CDR3 region has 15 residues. Germline values: CDR1 MNHEY, CDR2 SMNVEV (reference sequence). V lost 0 bases to trimming and J lost 3 bases, with 11 bases between them. CDR3 nucleotides: TGTGCCAGCAGTTTATCGAGGGGGTCCCACTATGGCTACACCTTC. Translated: CASSLSRGSHYGYTF.

The table lists this clonotype with a few counts. This chain links TRBV7-9 with TRBJ1-1, with D possibly TRBD1 on 5 matching bases. Trimming shortened V by 7 bases and J by 1 base, and 13 bases separated the two germline ends. The CDR3 totals 14 residues. Germline values: CDR1 SEHNR, CDR2 FQNEAQ (reference sequence). In DNA, the CDR3 is TGTGCCAGCACCCCGGCGGGGGGGAACACTGAAGCTTTCTTT. Residues: CASTPAGGNTEAFF.

This chain uses TRBV5-1 with TRBJ2-1; 11 nucleotides line up with TRBD2. Trimming removed 1 base from V and 0 bases from J; junction bases left unmatched: 12. The CDR3 consists of 20 residues. Germline assignment: CDR1 SGHRS and CDR2 YFSETQ. The CDR3 DNA reads as TGCGCCAGCAGCTTGTCCCAGACTAGCGGGGACTTCAGCTCCTACAATGAGCAGTTCTTC. Its protein product is CASSLSQTSGDFSSYNEQFF.

V usage is TRBV30 and J usage is TRBJ2-1; no clear D. The CDR3 runs 11 residues. V gave up 3 bases and J gave up 4 bases, with 4 bases separating them. CDR1 and CDR2 from the germline V gene are GTSNPN and SVGIG (reference sequence). CDR3 coding DNA: TGTGCCTGGAGGGTTTACAATGAGCAGTTCTTC. It codes for CAWRVYNEQFF.

V gene TRBV5-4 combines with J gene TRBJ2-5; TRBD1 matches 9 bases. The V gene's germline CDR1 is SGHNT and CDR2 YYREEE (reference sequence). Trimming cost V 4 bases and J 5 bases; bases outside gene matches: 6. This CDR3 is built from 14 residues. The CDR3 bases are TGTGCCAGCAGCCCCCGGACAGGGGAGGAGACCCAGTACTTC. This sequence encodes CASSPRTGEETQYF.

This clonotype was recorded a few times. V gene TRBV20-1 combines with J gene TRBJ1-2, with TRBD1 identical over 9 bases. Germline V CDR1 and CDR2: DFQATT, SNEGSKA (reference sequence). The CDR3 sequence is 16 residues long. J was trimmed by 4 bases and V by 3 bases; bases with no gene match: 12. This chain's CDR3 is CSARPQGQGGSYGYTF. In DNA, the CDR3 is TGCAGTGCTAGGCCCCAGGGACAGGGAGGGAGCTATGGCTACACCTTC.

This clonotype was observed a few times. This rearrangement joins TRBV20-1 to TRBJ2-3; D remains ambiguous. V was trimmed by 6 bases and J by 0 bases, leaving 10 bases between them. Germline assignment: CDR1 DFQATT and CDR2 SNEGSKA (reference sequence). The CDR3 has 13 residues. The CDR3 region has the DNA TGCAGTGCGCCCGAAGGAAGCACAGATACGCAGTATTTT. As protein: CSAPEGSTDTQYF.

V and J are TRBV11-2 and TRBJ1-1; TRBD1 aligns across 7 bases. Losses at the gene ends were 3 bases for V and 2 bases for J; bases not matched to a gene: 9. There are 16 residues in the CDR3. CDR1 and CDR2 (germline): SGHAT, FQNNGV. The CDR3 reads CASSFRLGTENTEAFF. CDR3 coding DNA: TGTGCCAGCAGCTTTAGGCTCGGGACAGAAAACACTGAAGCTTTCTTT.

The chain carries TRBV7-3 and TRBJ2-1; 13 nucleotides agree with TRBD2. CDR1 SGHTA and CDR2 FQGTGA come from the germline V gene. Trimming removed 2 bases from V and 7 bases from J; junction bases left unmatched: 5. The CDR3 totals 16 residues. CDR3 loop: CASSLAGTSGANEQFF. The CDR3 DNA sequence: TGTGCCAGCAGCTTAGCCGGGACTAGCGGGGCTAATGAGCAGTTCTTC.

This clonotype turned up a few times. This rearrangement joins TRBV5-1 to TRBJ2-1; 11 bases map to TRBD2. This CDR3 region has 15 residues. V trimming: 4 bases; J trimming: 9 bases; junction bases outside the gene matches: 9. The germline gives CDR1 SGHRS, CDR2 YFSETQ. The CDR3 DNA sequence: TGCGCCAGCAGCCCCTCTAGCGGGGGGTATGGTGAGCAGTTCTTC. The encoded protein is CASSPSSGGYGEQFF.

The rearrangement joins TRBV12-3 or TRBV12-4 to TRBJ1-2; 9 nucleotides match TRBD1. The junction had 9 bases not matched to a gene; V was cut back by 7 bases and J by 6 bases. The CDR3 is made up of 14 amino acids. Here the CDR3 DNA reads TGTGCCAGCACCCAGACAGGGGGAGTCGATGGCTACACCTTC. Encoded protein: CASTQTGGVDGYTF.

The V and J genes are TRBV6-2 or TRBV6-3 and TRBJ2-3; 11 nucleotides agree with TRBD1. Germline CDR1 reads MNHEY; CDR2 reads SVGEGT. V trimming: 6 bases; J trimming: 0 bases; junction bases outside the gene matches: 2. The CDR3 loop spans 15 amino acids. The CDR3 here is CASSWDRGSTDTQYF. For the CDR3, the DNA is TGTGCCAGCAGCTGGGACAGGGGGAGCACAGATACGCAGTATTTT.

This clonotype has more than one count but fewer than ten. The J gene is TRBJ2-5, the V gene TRBV27, with TRBD2 identical over 9 bases. The CDR3 covers 16 residues. Losses at the gene ends were 5 bases for V and 1 base for J; bases not matched to a gene: 8. The V gene's germline CDR1 is MNHEY and CDR2 SMNVEV (reference sequence). The CDR3 region is CASSIISGRSQETQYF. CDR3 DNA sequence: TGTGCCAGCAGTATAATAAGCGGGAGGAGCCAAGAGACCCAGTACTTC.

This rearrangement joins TRBV6-1 to TRBJ2-7; 7 positions match TRBD1. The CDR3 spans 13 residues. Germline V gene sequence: CDR1 MNHNS, CDR2 SASEGT. Losses at the gene ends were 8 bases for V and 4 bases for J; bases not matched to a gene: 8. The CDR3 spells CASPPGQPYEQYF. The CDR3, as DNA: TGTGCCAGCCCACCGGGACAGCCTTACGAGCAGTACTTC.